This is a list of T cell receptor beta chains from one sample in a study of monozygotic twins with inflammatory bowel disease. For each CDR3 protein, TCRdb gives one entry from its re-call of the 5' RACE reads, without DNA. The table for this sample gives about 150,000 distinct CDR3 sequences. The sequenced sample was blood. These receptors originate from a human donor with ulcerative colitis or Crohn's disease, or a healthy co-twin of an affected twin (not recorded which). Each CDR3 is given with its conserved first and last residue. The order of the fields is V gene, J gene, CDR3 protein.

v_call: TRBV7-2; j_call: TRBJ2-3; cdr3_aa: CASRRGGLTDTQYF
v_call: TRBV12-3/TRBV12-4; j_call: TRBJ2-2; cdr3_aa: CASSLGLAKQGALNTGELFF
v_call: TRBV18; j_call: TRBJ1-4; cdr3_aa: CASSPGTGPENEKLFF
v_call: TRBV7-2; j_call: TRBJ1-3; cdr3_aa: CASSPRTGVGNTIYF
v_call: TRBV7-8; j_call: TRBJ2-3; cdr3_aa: CASSLRDTQYF
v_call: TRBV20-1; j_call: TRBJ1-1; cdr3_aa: CSVGPGDTEAFF
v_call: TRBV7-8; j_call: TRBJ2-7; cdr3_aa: CASSSGRGNGEQYF
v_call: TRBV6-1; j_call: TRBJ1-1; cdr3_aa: CASSEVRANTEPFF
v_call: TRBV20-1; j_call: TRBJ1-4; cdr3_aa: CSARVRLNEKLFF
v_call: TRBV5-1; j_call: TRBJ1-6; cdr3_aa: CASTASGGESPLHF
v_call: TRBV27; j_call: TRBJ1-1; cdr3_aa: CASSLFSDQPLSTEAFF
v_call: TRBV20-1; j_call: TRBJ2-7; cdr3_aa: CSASGRGYEQYF
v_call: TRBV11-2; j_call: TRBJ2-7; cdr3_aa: CASSSRALIGLDSYEQYF
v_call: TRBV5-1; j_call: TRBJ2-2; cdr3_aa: CASSHVGTGNTGELFF
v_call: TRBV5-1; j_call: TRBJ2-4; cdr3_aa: CASSPGTLLAKNIQYF
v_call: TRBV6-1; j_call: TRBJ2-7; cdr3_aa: CASRTQRGDTYEQYF
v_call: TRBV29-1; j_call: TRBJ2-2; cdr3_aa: CSVEGGLAGVYTGELFF
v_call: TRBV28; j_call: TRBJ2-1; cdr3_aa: CASRTDRENNEQFF
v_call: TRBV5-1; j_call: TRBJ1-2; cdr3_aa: CASSSGQGADGYTF
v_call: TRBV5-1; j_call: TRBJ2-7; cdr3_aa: CASSFSGTVTYEQYF
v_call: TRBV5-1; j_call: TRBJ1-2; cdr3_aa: CASSSDRERGYTF
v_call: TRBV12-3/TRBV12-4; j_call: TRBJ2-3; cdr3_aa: CASSLDGLTDTQYF
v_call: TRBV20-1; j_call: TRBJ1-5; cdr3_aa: CSAQDRDRGDQPQHF
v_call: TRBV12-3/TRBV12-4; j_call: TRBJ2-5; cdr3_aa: CASSLSAAQETQYF
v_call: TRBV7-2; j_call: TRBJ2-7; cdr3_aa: CASSSPRSYEQYF
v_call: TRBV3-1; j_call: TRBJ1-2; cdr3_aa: CASSQDPRGRGYTF
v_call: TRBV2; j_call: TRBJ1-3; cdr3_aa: CASSPRARGGNTIYF